This T cell receptor (beta chain) was sequenced during a study of TIL therapy for anti-PD-1-resistant metastatic lung cancer. Study-wide points: Infused TIL clonotypes partially replaced the baseline blood repertoire, then decayed over months.

About this clone itself: Antigen specificity is unknown.

Time point in this sample: pre-treatment sample, taken before nivolumab and TIL therapy. Sequencing used immunoSEQ v3. Method: immunoSEQ multiplex PCR; TCRdb's copy keeps in-frame clones and lacks some. The sample yields roughly 46,000 clones, 65% to 90% seen once. The CDR3 sequence is 14 residues long. Germline loops: CDR1 SGHRS, CDR2 YFSETQ. V lost 4 bases, J lost 1 base, and 3 bases stayed unmatched. The source of this sequence is a person aged 25 to 80 with non-small cell lung cancer. V is TRBV5-1 and J is TRBJ1-1; TRBD1 matches 8 bases. The source material was blood, sampled at baseline. For the CDR3, the DNA is TGCGCCAGCAGCGGACAGGGCGGGAACACTGAAGCTTTCTTT. This sequence encodes CASSGQGGNTEAFF.